This T cell receptor beta chain was sequenced in a study of T cells in Graves' hyperthyroidism and ophthalmopathy. Notes on this clonotype: The antigen is unknown.

The authors deemed Graves' hyperthyroidism stable absent ophthalmopathy progression within 18 months. Exclusions: uncontrolled infection, other autoimmune disease, pregnancy, lactation. Researchers took RNA transcripts and amplified the TCR beta CDR3 regions from them. With the HTBI primer set, the TCR CDR3 went through a first round of RT-PCR. TCRdb recomputed calls from the multiplex PCR reads with MiXCR, one row per CDR3 protein. This table holds around 690,000 distinct CDR3 sequences, 17% found once. From germline, CDR1 is WSHSY and CDR2 SAAADI. This CDR3 comprises 14 residues. V was clipped by 1 base and J by 6 bases, with 10 bases between them. Overall study results and limits: The model forecast ophthalmopathy, anticipating it by a median approximately 6.2 months before onset.

What was sequenced was blood. This TCR derives from a man over 45 with Graves' hyperthyroidism. The rearrangement links TRBV10-2 to TRBJ1-5, with no clear D. The CDR3 region has the DNA TGCGCCAGCAGTGAGTTTGGATTGAGTCAGCCCCAGCATTTT. This translates into CASSEFGLSQPQHF.